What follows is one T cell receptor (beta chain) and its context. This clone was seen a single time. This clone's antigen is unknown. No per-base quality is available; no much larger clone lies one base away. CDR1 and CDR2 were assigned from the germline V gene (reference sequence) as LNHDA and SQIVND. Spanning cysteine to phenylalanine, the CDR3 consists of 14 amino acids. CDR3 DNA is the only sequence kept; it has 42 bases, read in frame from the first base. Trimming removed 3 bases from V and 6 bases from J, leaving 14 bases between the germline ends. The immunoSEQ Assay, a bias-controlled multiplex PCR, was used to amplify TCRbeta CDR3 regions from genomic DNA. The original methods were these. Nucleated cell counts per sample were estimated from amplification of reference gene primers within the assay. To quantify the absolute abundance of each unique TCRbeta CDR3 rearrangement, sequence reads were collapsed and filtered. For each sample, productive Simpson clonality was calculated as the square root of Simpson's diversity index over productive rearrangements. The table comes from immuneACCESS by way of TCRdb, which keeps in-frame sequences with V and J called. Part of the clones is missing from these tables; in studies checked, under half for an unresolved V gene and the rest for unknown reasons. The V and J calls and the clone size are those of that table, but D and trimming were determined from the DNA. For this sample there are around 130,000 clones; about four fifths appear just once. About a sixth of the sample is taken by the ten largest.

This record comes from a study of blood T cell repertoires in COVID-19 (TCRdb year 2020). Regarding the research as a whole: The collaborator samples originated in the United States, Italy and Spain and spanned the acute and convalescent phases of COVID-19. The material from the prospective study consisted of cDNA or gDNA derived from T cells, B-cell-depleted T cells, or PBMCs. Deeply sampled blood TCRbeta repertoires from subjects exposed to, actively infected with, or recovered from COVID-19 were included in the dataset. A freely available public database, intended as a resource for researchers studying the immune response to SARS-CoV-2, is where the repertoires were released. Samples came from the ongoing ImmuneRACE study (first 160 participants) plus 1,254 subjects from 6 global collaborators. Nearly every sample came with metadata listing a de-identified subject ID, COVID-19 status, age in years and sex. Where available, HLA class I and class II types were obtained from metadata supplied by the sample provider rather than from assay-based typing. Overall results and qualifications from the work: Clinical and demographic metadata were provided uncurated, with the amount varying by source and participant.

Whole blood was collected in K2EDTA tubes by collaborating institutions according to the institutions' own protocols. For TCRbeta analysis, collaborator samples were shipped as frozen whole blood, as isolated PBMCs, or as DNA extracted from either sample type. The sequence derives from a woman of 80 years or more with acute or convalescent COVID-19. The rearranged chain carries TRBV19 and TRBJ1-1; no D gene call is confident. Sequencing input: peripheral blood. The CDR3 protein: CASSIGLSGAEAFF. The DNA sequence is TGTGCCAGTAGTATTGGACTATCCGGGGCTGAAGCTTTCTTT.